The clone carrying this TCR beta chain has just a few counts. This specimen comes from a study of early T cells in non-severe SARS-CoV-2 infection. Background on the study: The study sequenced bulk RNA from unsorted whole blood, with chains unpaired.

The CDR3 totals 13 residues. From germline, CDR1 is MDHEN and CDR2 SYDVKM. Trimming removed 6 bases at V and 0 bases at J, with 8 bases between. cDNA molecules, individually, were tagged with unique molecular identifiers. Using its own MiXCR run on the 5' RACE reads, TCRdb lists one record per CDR3 protein. In the table there are 55,000 to 65,000 distinct CDR3 sequences, 8% to 9.5% of which are singletons. The rearrangement uses TRBV28 and TRBJ1-1; no definite D call. The sequencing input was whole blood. This TCR was recovered from an adult who was a healthcare worker with PCR-confirmed SARS-CoV-2 infection or an uninfected control (not recorded which). The CDR3 DNA sequence: TGTGCCAGCAGGATGAGAATGAACACTGAAGCTTTCTTT. Translating it yields CASRMRMNTEAFF. Based on the CDR3 plus reference TRBV28 and TRBJ1-1, the full variable domain is DVKVTQSSRYLVKRTGEKVFLECVQDMDHENMFWYRQDPGLGLRLIYFSYDVKMKEKGDIPEGYSVSREKKERFSLILESASTNQTSMYLCASRMRMNTEAFFGQGTRLTVV.